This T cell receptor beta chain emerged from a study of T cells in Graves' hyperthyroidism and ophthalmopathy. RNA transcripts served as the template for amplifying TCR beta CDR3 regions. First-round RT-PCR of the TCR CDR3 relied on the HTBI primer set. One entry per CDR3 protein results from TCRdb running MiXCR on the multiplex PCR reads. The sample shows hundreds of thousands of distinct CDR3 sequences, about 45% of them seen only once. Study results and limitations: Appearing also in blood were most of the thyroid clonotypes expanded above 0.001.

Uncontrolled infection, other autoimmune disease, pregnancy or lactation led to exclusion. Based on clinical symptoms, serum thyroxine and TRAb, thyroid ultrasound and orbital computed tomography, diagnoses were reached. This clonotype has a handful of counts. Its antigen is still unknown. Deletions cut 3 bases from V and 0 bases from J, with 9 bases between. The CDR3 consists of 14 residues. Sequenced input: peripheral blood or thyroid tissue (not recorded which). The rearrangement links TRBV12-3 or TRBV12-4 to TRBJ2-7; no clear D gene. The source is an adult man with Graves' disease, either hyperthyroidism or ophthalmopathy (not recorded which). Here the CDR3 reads CASSLSGHSYEQYF. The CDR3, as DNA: TGTGCCAGCAGTTTGTCTGGCCACTCCTACGAGCAGTACTTC.